The 9 T cell receptor beta chains given below trace back to one sample, sequenced in a study of CD8+CD57+ T cells in acquired aplastic anemia. The template used for profiling TCR beta VDJ and CDR3 was genomic DNA. TCRdb itself ran the reads through MiXCR, one entry per CDR3 protein. The table includes hundreds of thousands of distinct CDR3 sequences, approximately 70% detected once. The source material was sorted CD4+, CD8+, or CD8+CD57+ T cells (not recorded which) from PBMCs. These TCRs come from a human donor in good health, serving as a control.

CDR3 sequence (DNA): TGTGCCTCCCAGGTGGGGGATGGTGAAGCTTTCTTT. This encodes CASQVGDGEAFF. This rearrangement joins TRBV6-2 or TRBV6-3 to TRBJ1-1; D might be TRBD1 (5 bases). The germline V and J ends were trimmed by 11 bases and 7 bases, with 17 bases remaining between them. This CDR3 has 12 residues. The germline V gene encodes CDR1 MNHEY and CDR2 SVGEGT.

This clonotype was found a few times. This sequence joins TRBV10-3 and TRBJ1-1; 7 nucleotides match TRBD1. The CDR3 is made up of 13 amino acids. J gave up 1 base and V 4 bases, and 0 bases lay outside the gene matches. Germline-derived CDR1 and CDR2 are ENHRY and SYGVKD. This CDR3 is CAISGTGNTEAFF. The CDR3 DNA reads as TGTGCCATCAGTGGGACAGGGAACACTGAAGCTTTCTTT.

With regard to this clonotype: A read error may produce the germline difference seen at one junction end. This chain connects TRBV7-9 to TRBJ1-2; D remains ambiguous. Germline CDR1 and CDR2: SEHNR and FQNEAQ (reference sequence). This CDR3 spans 14 amino acids. The chain's CDR3 is CASSLDARSYGDTF. CDR3 nucleotides: TGCGCCAGCAGCTTGGACGCGCGGAGCTATGGCGACACCTTC.

This clonotype was detected a few times. This chain links TRBV7-2 with TRBJ2-5, with 10 bases lining up with TRBD2. J was trimmed by 4 bases and V by 2 bases; bases with no gene match: 7. Looked up from germline, CDR1 is SGHTA and CDR2 is FQGNSA. This CDR3 comprises 16 residues. This CDR3 is CASSLIRASGGETQYF. The CDR3 DNA reads TGTGCCAGCAGCTTAATAAGGGCTAGCGGGGGAGAGACCCAGTACTTC.

This chain joins TRBV7-9 and TRBJ1-6; 7 bases are a match to TRBD1. Germline CDR1 SEHNR, CDR2 FQNEAQ (reference sequence). After removal of 5 bases from V and 10 bases from J, the junction contained 11 bases not matched to a gene. This CDR3 is 15 amino acids long. CDR3 bases: TGTGCCAGCAGCGAAGACAGGGTAGGACCCTCACCCCTCCACTTT. Its protein product is CASSEDRVGPSPLHF.

In regard to this clonotype: The conserved phenylalanine or tryptophan is not found at the CDR3 terminus, so this likely reflects a read error. The rearrangement uses TRBV7-9 and TRBJ1-2; D perhaps matches TRBD1 (6 bases). V dropped 3 bases and J dropped 6 bases, with 8 bases sitting between them. The CDR3 is made up of 12 amino acids. Germline CDR1 and CDR2: SEHNR and FQNEAQ (reference sequence). Here the CDR3 reads CASSLRGDGYTY. The CDR3 region has the DNA TGTGCCAGCAGCTTGAGGGGGGATGGCTACACCTAC.

This clonotype appeared many times. The chain is built from TRBV4-3 and TRBJ2-1; D is ambiguous. This CDR3 comprises 14 residues. Trimming shortened V by 0 bases and J by 8 bases, and 11 bases separated the two germline ends. Germline values: CDR1 LGHNA, CDR2 YSLEER. In DNA, the CDR3 is TGCGCCAGCAGCCAAGATACCCAATCCGATGAGCAGTTCTTC. Its translation: CASSQDTQSDEQFF.

The genes are TRBV7-9 and TRBJ1-1, with 7 nucleotides matching TRBD1. Germline V CDR1 and CDR2: SEHNR, FQNEAQ (reference sequence). V was pared by 6 bases and J by 7 bases, with 11 bases of the junction left unmatched. The CDR3 has 14 amino acids. The CDR3 is CASRATGEHNEAFF. CDR3 nucleotide sequence: TGTGCCAGCAGGGCAACAGGGGAGCATAATGAAGCTTTCTTT.

The chain employs TRBV11-2 and TRBJ1-1, with unresolved D. Germline V CDR1 and CDR2: SGHAT, FQNNGV. The CDR3 covers 13 residues. Trimming took 5 bases from V and 14 from J, leaving 21 bases between them. The CDR3 DNA reads as TGTGCCAGCAGCCGAAGGGTCAGAGGGTTGTCGTTCTTT. Protein sequence: CASSRRVRGLSFF.